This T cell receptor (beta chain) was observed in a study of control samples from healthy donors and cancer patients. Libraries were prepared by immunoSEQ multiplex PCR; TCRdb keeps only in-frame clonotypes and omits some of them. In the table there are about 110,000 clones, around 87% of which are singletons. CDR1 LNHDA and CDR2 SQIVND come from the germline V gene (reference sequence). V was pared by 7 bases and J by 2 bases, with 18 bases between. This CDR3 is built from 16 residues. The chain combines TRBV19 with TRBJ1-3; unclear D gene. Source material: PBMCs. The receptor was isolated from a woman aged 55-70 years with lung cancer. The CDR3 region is CASTRGFQGTGNTIYF. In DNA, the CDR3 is TGTGCCAGTACCCGCGGATTCCAAGGCACTGGAAACACCATATATTTT.